Given below is one TCR beta chain in context. Other DNA sequences in the sample encode the same CDR3. These data belong to a study of shared clonotypes between healthy human individuals. V dropped 0 bases and J dropped 3 bases, with 12 bases sitting between them. The CDR3 has 15 amino acids. CDR1 is SGHNT, CDR2 YYREEE, per germline (reference sequence). Recent acute infections and vaccinations were absent in the healthy HIV-negative adult donors. Clones were sequenced by immunoSEQ multiplex PCR, and TCRdb holds only the in-frame ones, with some missing. This table has 2 million to 2.5 million clones, about 90% appearing once.

The specimen sequenced was naive CD4+ T cells from PBMCs. Subset denoted: CD45RA+ positively selected. The TCR comes from a man aged 18 to 29 in good health. Some clones in this sample may be carry-over from other donors' samples. The chain combines TRBV5-4 with TRBJ1-2; D is possibly TRBD1 (5 bases). The CDR3 DNA reads TGTGCCAGCAGCTTGGCCGGTGGCAGGGACTATGGCTACACCTTC. This sequence encodes CASSLAGGRDYGYTF.